One sample yielded the 3 T cell receptor beta chains listed below, sequenced in a study of T cell repertoires in cytomegalovirus infection. TCRdb used MiXCR to reprocess the reads, holding one entry per CDR3 protein. Among about 890,000 distinct CDR3 sequences, about a third were seen once, and the ten largest hold about an eighth. Their specific antigens are unknown. The sample consisted of cultured CD8+ T cells from PBMCs, taken from culture after CMV antigen stimulation. Receptors were obtained from a human donor in good health (CMV status not recorded). Some clones in this sample may be carry-over from other donors' samples.

This clonotype has just a few counts. The rearrangement uses TRBV28 and TRBJ2-1, with D unclear. V lost 8 bases and J 2 bases, leaving 10 bases between the germline ends. The germline V gene has CDR1 MDHEN and CDR2 SYDVKM. This CDR3 contains 13 residues. The CDR3 region has the DNA TGTGCCAGCCTTGGAGAAACCTACAATGAGCAGTTCTTC. Translated, it gives CASLGETYNEQFF.

The chain has TRBV6-2 or TRBV6-3 and TRBJ1-1; D not certain. V was pared by 2 bases and J by 4 bases, with 2 bases between. The CDR3 runs to 11 residues. Germline lookup yields CDR1 MNHEY and CDR2 SVGEGT. CDR3 sequence reads: CASSYITEAFF. The CDR3, as DNA: TGTGCCAGCAGTTACATCACTGAAGCTTTCTTT.

The chain carries TRBV13 and TRBJ1-5, with 7 bases identical to TRBD1. The CDR3 is made up of 14 amino acids. Per germline, CDR1 PRHDT and CDR2 FYEKMQ (reference sequence). The V gene end was trimmed by 2 bases and the J gene end by 9 bases; junction bases not matched to a gene: 7. The CDR3 nucleotides are TGTGCCAGCAGCTTAATACTACAGGGGCGGCCCCAGCATTTT. It codes for CASSLILQGRPQHF.